Listed below are T cell receptor beta chains from one sample, sequenced in a study of cytomegalovirus exposure and HLA in healthy donors. Using immunoSEQ multiplex PCR, the repertoire was profiled, and TCRdb retains in-frame clones only, with some absent. This table has over 100,000 clones, about 8.5% appearing once. Sequencing used PBMCs. The receptors shown here come from a man between 40 and 49 years old in good health and CMV-seronegative. Both conserved end residues are part of each CDR3. Fields, in order: D gene, clone size, J gene, V gene, CDR3 DNA, CDR3 protein. A D gene is named only where the DNA matches it firmly. Rows may omit the clone size; those that give it use once, few, many or a size class.

NA,few,TRBJ1-1,TRBV25-1,TGTGCCAGCACCGGATCGGACAGCCGGAACACTGAAGCTTTCTTT,CASTGSDSRNTEAFF
NA,NA,TRBJ2-3,TRBV27,TGTGCCACCACCCGAGGGGGAACAGATACGCAGTATTTT,CATTRGGTDTQYF
NA,few,TRBJ2-7,TRBV7-7,TGTGCCAGCAGCTTAGTTCCCGGAGCCAAGTCCTACGAGCAGTACTTC,CASSLVPGAKSYEQYF
TRBD2,few,TRBJ2-1,TRBV19,TGTGCCAGTAGTTCCGCCGGGACTAGCTTTTACAATGAGCAGTTCTTC,CASSSAGTSFYNEQFF
NA,few,TRBJ2-5,TRBV7-9,TGTGCCAGCAGCTTAGGCAGATTTCAAGAGACCCAGTACTTC,CASSLGRFQETQYF
TRBD1,NA,TRBJ2-2,TRBV19,TGTGCCAGTAGGGACCGGGACAGATACACCGGGGAGCTGTTTTTT,CASRDRDRYTGELFF
NA,few,TRBJ2-5,TRBV5-4,TGTGCCAGCAGCTTGGGTAGTAGAGAGACCCAGTACTTC,CASSLGSRETQYF
NA,few,TRBJ2-7,TRBV2,TGTGCCAGCAGTGAAGGGGGCCTGAGCTCCTACGAGCAGTACTTC,CASSEGGLSSYEQYF
TRBD1,few,TRBJ2-1,TRBV6-5,TGTGCCAGCAGTTCCACCGGGACAGGGGGCTACAATGAGCAGTTCTTC,CASSSTGTGGYNEQFF
TRBD1,few,TRBJ1-5,TRBV6-5,TGTGCCAGCAGAGCGACAGGGGAAAGTCAGCCCCAGCATTTT,CASRATGESQPQHF
NA,few,TRBJ1-2,TRBV13,TGTGCCAGCAGCTTGGGACTGGACGGCTACACCTTC,CASSLGLDGYTF
NA,NA,TRBJ1-2,TRBV6-1,TGTGCCAGCAGTGACCCAGGTGCCAGGGCTAGTGGCTACACCTTC,CASSDPGARASGYTF
TRBD2,NA,TRBJ2-7,TRBV19,TGTGCCAGTAAAGTAGCGGGAGGCCTGGAGCAGTACTTC,CASKVAGGLEQYF
TRBD2,NA,TRBJ2-3,TRBV7-2,TGTGCCAGCAGCCCAAGGCTAGCGGGGGTGACAGATACGCAGTATTTT,CASSPRLAGVTDTQYF
TRBD1,NA,TRBJ1-1,TRBV7-9,TGTGCCAGCAGCCACTTAACAGGGGCCACTGAAGCTTTCTTT,CASSHLTGATEAFF
TRBD1,few,TRBJ2-7,TRBV5-1,TGCGCCAGCAGCTGGAGACAGGGGGCCTACGAGCAGTACTTC,CASSWRQGAYEQYF
TRBD1,NA,TRBJ2-7,TRBV6-1,TGTGCCAGCAGTGAGGGGGACAGCTCCTACGAGAAGTACTTT,CASSEGDSSYEKYF
TRBD1,few,TRBJ1-3,TRBV5-4,TGTGCCAGCAGCTTTCGGACAGGATTCTCTGGAAACACCATATATTTT,CASSFRTGFSGNTIYF
NA,NA,TRBJ1-3,TRBV6-1,TGTGCCAGCCATCTAGGGGGAAGCTCTGGAAACACCATATATTTT,CASHLGGSSGNTIYF
NA,NA,TRBJ1-6,TRBV6-6,TGTGCCAGCGCGAGGGTAATGGATTCACCCCTCCACTTT,CASARVMDSPLHF
NA,NA,TRBJ2-5,TRBV27,TGTGCCAGCAGTTTTGGACTCCAAGAGACCCAGTACTTC,CASSFGLQETQYF
NA,NA,TRBJ1-2,TRBV5-1,TGCGCCAGCAGCTTGATCGGGTTCATTCCCGAAGGCTACACCTTC,CASSLIGFIPEGYTF
TRBD1,NA,TRBJ2-5,TRBV7-7,TGTGCCAGCTCCCCTAATCCGGACAGGGAAGAAGAGACCCAGTACTTC,CASSPNPDREEETQYF
NA,few,TRBJ1-1,TRBV5-6,TGTGCCAGCAGCTTGTTCGGGGATCCGAACACTGAAGCTTTCTTT,CASSLFGDPNTEAFF
TRBD2,few,TRBJ2-1,TRBV7-9,TGTGCCAGCAGCCAACCGGGACTAGCGGGGGTGGATGAGCAGTTCTTC,CASSQPGLAGVDEQFF
NA,few,TRBJ2-7,TRBV14,TGTGCCAGCAGCCAAGTCATAGGGGTTAGCGAGCAGTACTTC,CASSQVIGVSEQYF
NA,few,TRBJ1-4,TRBV19,TGTGCCAGTAGTACCACAGGGTTAGTCGGGAAACTGTTTTTT,CASSTTGLVGKLFF